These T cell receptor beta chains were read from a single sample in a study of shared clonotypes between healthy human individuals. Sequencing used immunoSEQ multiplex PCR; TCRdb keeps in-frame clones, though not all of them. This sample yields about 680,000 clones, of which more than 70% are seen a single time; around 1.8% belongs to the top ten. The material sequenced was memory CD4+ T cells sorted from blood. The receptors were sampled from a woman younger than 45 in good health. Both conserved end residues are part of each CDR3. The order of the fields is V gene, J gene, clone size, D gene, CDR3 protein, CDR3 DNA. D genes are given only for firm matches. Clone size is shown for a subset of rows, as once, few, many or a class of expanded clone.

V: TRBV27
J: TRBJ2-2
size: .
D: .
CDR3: CASSLLPLGRLSTGELFF
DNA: TGTGCCAGCAGTTTATTGCCCCTAGGGAGGCTTAGCACCGGGGAGCTGTTTTTT

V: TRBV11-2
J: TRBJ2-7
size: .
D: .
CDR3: CASSLGQTHEQYF
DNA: TGTGCCAGCAGCTTAGGACAAACCCACGAGCAGTACTTC

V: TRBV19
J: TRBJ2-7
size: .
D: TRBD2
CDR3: CASSRLAGVYEQYF
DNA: TGTGCCAGTAGTAGGCTAGCGGGAGTCTACGAGCAGTACTTC

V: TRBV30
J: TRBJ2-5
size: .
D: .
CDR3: CAWTDRAPGPQYF
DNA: TGTGCCTGGACTGACCGGGCCCCGGGTCCCCAGTACTTC

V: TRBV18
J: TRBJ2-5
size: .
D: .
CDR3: CASSPPEQETQYF
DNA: TGTGCCAGCTCACCACCGGAACAAGAGACCCAGTACTTC

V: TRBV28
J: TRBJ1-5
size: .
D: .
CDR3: CASSFFSRGNQPQHF
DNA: TGTGCCAGCAGTTTTTTTAGCAGGGGAAATCAGCCCCAGCATTTT

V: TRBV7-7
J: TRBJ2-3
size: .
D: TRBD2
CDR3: CASSPWTSGLTDTQYF
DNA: TGTGCCAGCAGCCCATGGACTAGCGGCCTCACAGATACGCAGTATTTT

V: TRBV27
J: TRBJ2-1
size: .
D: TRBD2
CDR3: CASTRVLTSGSDEQFF
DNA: TGTGCCAGCACCCGGGTGTTGACTAGCGGGAGCGATGAGCAGTTCTTC

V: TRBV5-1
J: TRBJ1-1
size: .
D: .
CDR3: CASSPLSGALDTEAFF
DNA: TGCGCCAGCAGCCCCCTCTCAGGGGCTTTGGACACTGAAGCTTTCTTT

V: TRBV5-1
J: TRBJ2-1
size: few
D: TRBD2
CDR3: CASSRTSGSYNEQFF
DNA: TGCGCCAGCAGCAGGACTAGCGGGAGTTACAATGAGCAGTTCTTC

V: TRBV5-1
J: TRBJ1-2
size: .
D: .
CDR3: CASSSHLRVGIYGYTF
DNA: TGCGCCAGCAGCTCCCATTTACGGGTCGGAATCTATGGCTACACCTTC

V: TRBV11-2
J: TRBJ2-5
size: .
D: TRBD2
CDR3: CASSLGSVAGAVGETQYF
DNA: TGTGCCAGCAGCTTAGGGTCTGTAGCGGGAGCCGTGGGAGAGACCCAGTACTTC

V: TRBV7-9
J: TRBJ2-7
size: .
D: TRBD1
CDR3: CASSPPFRDSSYEQYF
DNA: TGTGCCAGCAGCCCGCCTTTCCGGGACAGCTCCTACGAGCAGTACTTC

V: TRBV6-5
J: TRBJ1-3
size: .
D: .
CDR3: CASIGSGNTIYF
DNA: TGTGCCAGCATAGGTTCTGGAAACACCATATATTTT

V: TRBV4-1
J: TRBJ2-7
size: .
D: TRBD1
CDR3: CASSPPGQVYEQYF
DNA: TGCGCCAGCAGCCCTCCGGGACAGGTTTACGAGCAGTACTTC

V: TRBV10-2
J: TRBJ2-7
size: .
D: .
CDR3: CASRDYSYEQYF
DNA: TGCGCCAGCAGGGACTACTCCTACGAGCAGTACTTC

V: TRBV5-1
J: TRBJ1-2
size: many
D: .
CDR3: CASSSGLGINYGYTF
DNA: TGCGCCAGCAGCTCTGGTCTAGGGATAAACTATGGCTACACCTTC

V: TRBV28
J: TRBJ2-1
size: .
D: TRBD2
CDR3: CASREPLAASYNEQFF
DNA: TGTGCCAGCAGGGAACCACTAGCGGCCTCCTACAATGAGCAGTTCTTC

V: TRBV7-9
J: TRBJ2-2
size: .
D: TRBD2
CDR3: CASSFRLGLAGATGELFF
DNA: TGTGCCAGCAGCTTCCGCTTGGGGCTAGCGGGAGCGACCGGGGAGCTGTTTTTT

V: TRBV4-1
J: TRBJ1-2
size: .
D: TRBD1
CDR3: CASRNPGQEYGYTF
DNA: TGCGCCAGCAGGAACCCGGGACAGGAATATGGCTACACCTTC

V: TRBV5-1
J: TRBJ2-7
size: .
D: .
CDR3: CASSSQGSGNEQYF
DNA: TGCGCCAGCAGCTCCCAGGGTAGCGGAAACGAGCAGTACTTC

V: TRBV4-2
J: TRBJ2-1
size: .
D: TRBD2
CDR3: CASSPAGVLGNEQFF
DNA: TGTGCCAGCAGCCCGGCGGGAGTCCTAGGGAATGAGCAGTTCTTC

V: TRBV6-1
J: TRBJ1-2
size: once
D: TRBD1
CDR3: CASRLDRGLNYGYTF
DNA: TGTGCCAGCAGGCTCGACAGGGGCCTTAACTATGGCTACACCTTC

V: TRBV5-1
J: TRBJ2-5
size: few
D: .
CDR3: CASSLGPRESGETQYF
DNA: TGCGCCAGCAGCTTGGGGCCCAGGGAATCTGGGGAGACCCAGTACTTC

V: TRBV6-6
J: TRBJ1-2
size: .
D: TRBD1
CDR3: CASSPDRGRNYGYTF
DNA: TGTGCCAGCAGTCCAGACAGGGGGCGAAACTATGGCTACACCTTC

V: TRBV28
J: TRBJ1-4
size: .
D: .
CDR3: CASTPLRPTLANEKLFF
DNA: TGTGCCAGCACTCCTCTGCGACCGACTCTGGCAAATGAAAAACTGTTTTTT

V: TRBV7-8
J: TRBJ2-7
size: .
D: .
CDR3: CASSPAGKARYF
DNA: TGTGCCAGCAGCCCTGCAGGGAAGGCGAGATACTTC

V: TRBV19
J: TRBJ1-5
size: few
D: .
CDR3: CASSIAGDSNQPQHF
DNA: TGTGCCAGTAGTATCGCGGGGGATAGCAATCAGCCCCAGCATTTT

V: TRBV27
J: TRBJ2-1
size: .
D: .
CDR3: CASSPSGVSIRYNEQFF
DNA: TGTGCCAGCAGTCCCAGTGGGGTTTCGATCCGCTACAATGAGCAGTTCTTC

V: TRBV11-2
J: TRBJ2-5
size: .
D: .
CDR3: CASSLGQSDWVQETQYF
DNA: TGTGCCAGCAGCTTAGGCCAATCGGATTGGGTCCAAGAGACCCAGTACTTC

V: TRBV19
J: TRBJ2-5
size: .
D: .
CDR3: CASSSLAIGSRETQYF
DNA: TGTGCCAGTAGTTCACTAGCCATTGGGAGTCGCGAGACCCAGTACTTC

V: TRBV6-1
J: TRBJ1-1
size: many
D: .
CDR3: CASSAQSLMNTEAFF
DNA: TGTGCCAGCAGTGCTCAGTCACTCATGAACACTGAAGCTTTCTTT

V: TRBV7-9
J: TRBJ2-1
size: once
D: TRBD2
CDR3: CASSPRTSGSANEQFF
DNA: TGTGCCAGCAGCCCCCGGACTAGCGGGAGTGCCAATGAGCAGTTCTTC

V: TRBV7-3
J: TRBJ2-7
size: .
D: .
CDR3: CASSLAGFDEQYF
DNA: TGTGCCAGCAGCTTAGCTGGATTCGACGAGCAGTACTTC

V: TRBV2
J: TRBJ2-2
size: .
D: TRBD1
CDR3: CASSNQGANTGELFF
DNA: TGTGCCAGCAGTAACCAGGGGGCGAACACCGGGGAGCTGTTTTTT

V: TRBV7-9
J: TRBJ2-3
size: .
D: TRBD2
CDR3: CASSLASGLVGDTQYF
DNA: TGTGCCAGCAGCTTAGCCTCGGGACTAGTCGGAGATACGCAGTATTTT

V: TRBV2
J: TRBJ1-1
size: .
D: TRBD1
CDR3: CASRSFDRGGLSKAFF
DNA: TGTGCCAGCCGAAGTTTCGACAGGGGCGGTCTGTCCAAAGCTTTCTTT

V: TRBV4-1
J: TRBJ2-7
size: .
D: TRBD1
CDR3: CASSQEGARGLYEQYF
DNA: TGCGCCAGCAGCCAAGAAGGCGCCAGGGGGCTCTACGAGCAGTACTTC

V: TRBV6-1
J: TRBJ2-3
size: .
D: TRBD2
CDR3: CASTIFGGADTQYF
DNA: TGTGCCAGCACCATCTTTGGGGGGGCAGATACGCAGTATTTT

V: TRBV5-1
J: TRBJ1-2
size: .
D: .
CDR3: CASSLVFVGTKNGYTF
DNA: TGCGCCAGCAGCTTGGTGTTTGTGGGAACTAAGAATGGCTACACCTTC

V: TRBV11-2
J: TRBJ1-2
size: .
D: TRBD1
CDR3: CASRRPGQGRREYGYTF
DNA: TGTGCCAGCCGGAGGCCGGGACAGGGCCGACGCGAGTATGGCTACACCTTC

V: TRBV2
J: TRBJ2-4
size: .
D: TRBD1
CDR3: CASRRTGAALPAKNIQYF
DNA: TGTGCCAGCAGGCGGACAGGGGCCGCCCTACCCGCCAAAAACATTCAGTACTTC

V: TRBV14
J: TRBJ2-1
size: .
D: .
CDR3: CASSLRVLSREQFF
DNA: TGTGCCAGCAGCCTTCGGGTCTTAAGCCGTGAGCAGTTCTTC

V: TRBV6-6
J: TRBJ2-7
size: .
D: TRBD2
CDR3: CASSQTSVVYEQYF
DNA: TGTGCCAGCAGCCAAACTAGCGTAGTCTACGAGCAGTACTTC

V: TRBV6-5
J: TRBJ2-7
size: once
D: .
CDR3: CASSYQVFRRSYEQYF
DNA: TGTGCCAGCAGTTACCAGGTGTTCCGAAGGTCCTACGAGCAGTACTTC

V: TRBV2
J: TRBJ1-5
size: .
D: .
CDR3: CASRQGGGNQPQHF
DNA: TGTGCCAGCAGACAGGGAGGGGGCAATCAGCCCCAGCATTTT

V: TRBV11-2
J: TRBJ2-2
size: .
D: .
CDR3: CASSLPTGTTGELFF
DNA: TGTGCCAGCAGCTTACCCACCGGGACAACCGGGGAGCTGTTTTTT

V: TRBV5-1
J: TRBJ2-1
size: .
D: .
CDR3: CASRVYAGDEQFF
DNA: TGCGCCAGCAGAGTCTACGCAGGCGATGAGCAGTTCTTC

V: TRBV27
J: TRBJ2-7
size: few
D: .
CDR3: CASSFELPVRLGKDEQYF
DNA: TGTGCCAGCAGTTTTGAACTCCCGGTAAGATTGGGGAAGGACGAGCAGTACTTC

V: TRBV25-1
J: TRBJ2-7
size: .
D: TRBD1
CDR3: CASSEVGTATDEQYF
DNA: TGTGCCAGCAGTGAGGTTGGGACAGCGACGGACGAGCAGTACTTC

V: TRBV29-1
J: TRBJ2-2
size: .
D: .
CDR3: CSVADRSNTGELFF
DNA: TGCAGCGTTGCCGACCGATCGAACACCGGGGAGCTGTTTTTT

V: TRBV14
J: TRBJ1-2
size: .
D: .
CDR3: CASSQDFQSGGYTF
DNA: TGTGCCAGCAGCCAAGATTTTCAATCGGGTGGCTACACCTTC

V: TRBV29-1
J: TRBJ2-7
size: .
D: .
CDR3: CSAAIKSDSYEQYF
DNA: TGCAGCGCCGCCATAAAGTCAGACTCCTACGAGCAGTACTTC

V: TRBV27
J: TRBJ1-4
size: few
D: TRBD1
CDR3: CASSPYRDRGEKLFF
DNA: TGTGCCAGCAGTCCCTACCGGGACAGGGGCGAAAAACTGTTTTTT